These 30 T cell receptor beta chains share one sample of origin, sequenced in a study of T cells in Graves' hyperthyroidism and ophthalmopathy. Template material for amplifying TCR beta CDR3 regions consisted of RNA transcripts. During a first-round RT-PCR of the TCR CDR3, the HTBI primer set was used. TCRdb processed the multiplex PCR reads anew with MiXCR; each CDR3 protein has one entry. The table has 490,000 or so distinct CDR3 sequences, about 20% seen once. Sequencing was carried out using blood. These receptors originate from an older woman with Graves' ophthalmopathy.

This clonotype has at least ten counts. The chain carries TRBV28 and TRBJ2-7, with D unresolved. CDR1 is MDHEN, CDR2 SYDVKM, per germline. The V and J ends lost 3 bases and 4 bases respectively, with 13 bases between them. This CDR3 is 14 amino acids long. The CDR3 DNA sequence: TGTGCCAGCAGTTTGGCCTATCCCTCGTACGAGCAGTACTTC. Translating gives CASSLAYPSYEQYF.

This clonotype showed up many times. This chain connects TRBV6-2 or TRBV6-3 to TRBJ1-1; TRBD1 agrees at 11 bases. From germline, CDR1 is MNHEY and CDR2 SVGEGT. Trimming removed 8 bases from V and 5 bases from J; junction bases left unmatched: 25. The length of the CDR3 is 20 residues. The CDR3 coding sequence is TGTGCCAGCTTTTTATCGGACAGGGGGCGCACCTCTCTTCTGGGTACTGAAGCTTTCTTT. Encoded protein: CASFLSDRGRTSLLGTEAFF.

CDR3 DNA sequence: TGTGCCAGCAGTTTAAAGTCTGGGGATACGCAGTATTTT. It translates to CASSLKSGDTQYF. The J gene is TRBJ2-3, the V gene TRBV12-3 or TRBV12-4; D unresolved. The V and J ends lost 2 bases and 6 bases respectively, with 9 bases between them. CDR3 length equals 13 residues.

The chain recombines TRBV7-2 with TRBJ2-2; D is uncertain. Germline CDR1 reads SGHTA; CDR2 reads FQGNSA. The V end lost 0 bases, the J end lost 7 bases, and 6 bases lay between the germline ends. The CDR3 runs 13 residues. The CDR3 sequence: CASSLAVSGELFF. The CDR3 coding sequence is TGTGCCAGCAGCTTAGCGGTCAGCGGGGAGCTGTTTTTT. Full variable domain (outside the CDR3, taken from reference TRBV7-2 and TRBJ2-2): GAGVSQSPSNKVTEKGKDVELRCDPISGHTALYWYRQSLGQGLEFLIYFQGNSAPDKSGLPSDRFSAERTGGSVSTLTIQRTQQEDSAVYLCASSLAVSGELFFGEGSRLTVL.

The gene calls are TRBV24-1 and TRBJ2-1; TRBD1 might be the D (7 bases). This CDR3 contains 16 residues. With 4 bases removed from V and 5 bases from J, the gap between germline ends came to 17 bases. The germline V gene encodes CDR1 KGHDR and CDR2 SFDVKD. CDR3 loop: CATSDRGTEGNNEQFF. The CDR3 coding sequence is TGTGCCACCAGTGACCGCGGGACAGAGGGGAACAATGAGCAGTTCTTC.

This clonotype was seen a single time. CDR3 sequence: CASSSAGTNYEQYF. The CDR3, as DNA: TGTGCCAGCAGCTCCGCCGGGACAAACTACGAGCAGTACTTC. The V and J genes are TRBV7-9 and TRBJ2-7; the D gene is possibly TRBD1 (6 bases). The CDR3 consists of 14 residues. The germline V gene encodes CDR1 SEHNR and CDR2 FQNEAQ (reference sequence). V lost 4 bases and J lost 3, with 13 bases in between.

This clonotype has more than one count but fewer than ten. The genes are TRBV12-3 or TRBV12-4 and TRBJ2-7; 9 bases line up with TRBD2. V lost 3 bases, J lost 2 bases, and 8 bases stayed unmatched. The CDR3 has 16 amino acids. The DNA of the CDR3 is TGTGCCAGCAGTTTTAATCGCGGGAGGGCCACCTACGAGCAGTACTTC. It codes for CASSFNRGRATYEQYF.

The CDR3 spells CASSQRTGFEQFF. Here the CDR3 DNA reads TGCGCCAGCAGCCAACGGACAGGGTTTGAGCAGTTCTTC. The chain carries TRBV4-1 and TRBJ2-1; 8 positions agree with TRBD1. Germline V gene sequence: CDR1 MGHRA, CDR2 YSYEKL. This CDR3 has 13 amino acids. V was pared by 2 bases and J by 9 bases, with 3 bases of the junction left unmatched.

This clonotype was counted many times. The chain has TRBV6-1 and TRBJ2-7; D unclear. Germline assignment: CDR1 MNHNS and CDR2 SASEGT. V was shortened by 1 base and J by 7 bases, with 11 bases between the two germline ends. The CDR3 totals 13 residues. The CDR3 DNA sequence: TGTGCCAGCAGTGAAGGACCCCTTGGGGAGCAGTACTTC. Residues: CASSEGPLGEQYF.

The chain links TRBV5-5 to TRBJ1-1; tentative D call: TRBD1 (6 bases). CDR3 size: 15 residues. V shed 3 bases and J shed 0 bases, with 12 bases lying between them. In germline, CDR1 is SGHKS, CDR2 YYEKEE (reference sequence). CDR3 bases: TGTGCCAGCAGCTCGACAGGAACCATGAACACTGAAGCTTTCTTT. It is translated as CASSSTGTMNTEAFF.

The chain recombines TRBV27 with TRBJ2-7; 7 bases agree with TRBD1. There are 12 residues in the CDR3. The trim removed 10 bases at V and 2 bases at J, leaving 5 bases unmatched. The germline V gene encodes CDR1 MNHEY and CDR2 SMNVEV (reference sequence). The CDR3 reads CANIDRAYEQYF. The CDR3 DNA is TGTGCCAACATCGACAGGGCCTACGAGCAGTACTTC.

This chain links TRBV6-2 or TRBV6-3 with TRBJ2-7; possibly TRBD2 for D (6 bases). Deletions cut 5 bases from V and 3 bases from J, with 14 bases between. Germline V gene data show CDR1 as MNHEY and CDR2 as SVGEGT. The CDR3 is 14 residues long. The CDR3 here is CASSVTQTSYEQYF. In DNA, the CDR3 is TGTGCCAGCAGTGTTACCCAGACTAGCTACGAGCAGTACTTC.

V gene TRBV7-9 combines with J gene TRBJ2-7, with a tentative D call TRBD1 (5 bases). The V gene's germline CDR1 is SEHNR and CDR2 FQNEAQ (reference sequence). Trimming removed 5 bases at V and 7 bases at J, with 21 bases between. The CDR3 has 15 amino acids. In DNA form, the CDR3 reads TGTGCCAGCAGCCCCTTCGGGCAGGGCGAGTGGGAGCAGTACTTC. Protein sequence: CASSPFGQGEWEQYF.

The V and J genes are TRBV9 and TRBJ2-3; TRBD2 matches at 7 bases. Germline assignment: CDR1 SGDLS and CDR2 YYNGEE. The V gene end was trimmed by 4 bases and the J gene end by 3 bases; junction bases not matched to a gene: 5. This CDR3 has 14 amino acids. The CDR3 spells CASSPHSGTDTQYF. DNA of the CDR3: TGTGCCAGCAGCCCACATAGCGGGACAGATACGCAGTATTTT. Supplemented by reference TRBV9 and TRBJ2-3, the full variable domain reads DSGVTQTPKHLITATGQRVTLRCSPRSGDLSVYWYQQSLDQGLQFLIQYYNGEERAKGNILERFSAQQFPDLHSELNLSSLELGDSALYFCASSPHSGTDTQYFGPGTRLTVL.

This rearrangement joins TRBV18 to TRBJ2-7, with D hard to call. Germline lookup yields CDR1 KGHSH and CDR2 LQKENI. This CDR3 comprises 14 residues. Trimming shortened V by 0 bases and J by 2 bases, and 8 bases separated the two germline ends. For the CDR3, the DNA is TGTGCCAGCTCACCACCGGCCAGCACCTACGAGCAGTACTTC. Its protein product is CASSPPASTYEQYF.

CDR3: CASSVGGDPNNEQFF. CDR3 in DNA: TGTGCCAGCAGCGTAGGTGGGGATCCTAACAATGAGCAGTTCTTC. The rearrangement links TRBV9 to TRBJ2-1, with D unclear. Trimming left V 0 bases short and J 5 bases short, with 12 bases between. Germline V gives CDR1 SGDLS, CDR2 YYNGEE. The CDR3 runs to 15 residues.

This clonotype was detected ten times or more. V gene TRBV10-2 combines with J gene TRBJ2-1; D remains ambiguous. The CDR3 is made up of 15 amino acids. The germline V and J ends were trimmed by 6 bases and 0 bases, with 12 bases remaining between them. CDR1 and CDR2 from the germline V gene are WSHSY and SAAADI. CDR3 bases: TGCGCCAGCAGAGTGGGTCAGAGCTCCTACAATGAGCAGTTCTTC. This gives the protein CASRVGQSSYNEQFF.

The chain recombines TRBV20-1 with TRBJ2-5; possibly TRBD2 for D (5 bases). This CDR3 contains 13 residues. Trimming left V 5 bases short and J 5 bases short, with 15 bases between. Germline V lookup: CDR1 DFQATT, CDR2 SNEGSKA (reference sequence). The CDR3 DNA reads TGCAGTGCTGCTCGAACGGGGTGGGAGACCCAGTACTTC. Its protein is CSAARTGWETQYF.

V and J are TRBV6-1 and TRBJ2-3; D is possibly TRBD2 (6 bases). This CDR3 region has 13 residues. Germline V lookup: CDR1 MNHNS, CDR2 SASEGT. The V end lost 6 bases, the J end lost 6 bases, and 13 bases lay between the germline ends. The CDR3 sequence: CASRRGTSDTQYF. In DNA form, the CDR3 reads TGTGCCAGCAGACGCGGGACTTCTGATACGCAGTATTTT.

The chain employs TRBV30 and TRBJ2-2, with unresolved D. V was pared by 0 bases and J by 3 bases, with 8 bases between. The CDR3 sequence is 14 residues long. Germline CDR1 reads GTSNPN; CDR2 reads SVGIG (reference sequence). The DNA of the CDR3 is TGTGCCTGGAGTGTCAACGGATACACCGGGGAGCTGTTTTTT. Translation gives CAWSVNGYTGELFF. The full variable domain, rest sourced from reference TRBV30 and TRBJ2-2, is SQTIHQWPATLVQPVGSPLSLECTVEGTSNPNLYWYRQAAGRGLQLLFYSVGIGQISSEVPQNLSASRPQDRQFILSSKKLLLSDSGFYLCAWSVNGYTGELFFGEGSRLTVL.

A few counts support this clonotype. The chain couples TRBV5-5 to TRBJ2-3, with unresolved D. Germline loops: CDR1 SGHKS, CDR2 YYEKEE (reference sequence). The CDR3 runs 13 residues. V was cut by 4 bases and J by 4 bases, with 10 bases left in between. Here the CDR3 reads CASSRSLPDTQYF. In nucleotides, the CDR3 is TGTGCCAGCAGCCGGTCTCTTCCAGATACGCAGTATTTT.

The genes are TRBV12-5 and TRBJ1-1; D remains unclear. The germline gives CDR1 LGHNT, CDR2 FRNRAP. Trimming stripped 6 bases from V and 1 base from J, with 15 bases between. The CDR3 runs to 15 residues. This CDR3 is CASGYAGLGNTEAFF. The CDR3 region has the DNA TGTGCTAGTGGATACGCAGGTTTAGGGAACACTGAAGCTTTCTTT. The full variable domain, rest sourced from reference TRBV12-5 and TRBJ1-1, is DARVTQTPRHKVTEMGQEVTMRCQPILGHNTVFWYRQTMMQGLELLAYFRNRAPLDDSGMPKDRFSAEMPDATLATLKIQPSEPRDSAVYFCASGYAGLGNTEAFFGQGTRLTVV.

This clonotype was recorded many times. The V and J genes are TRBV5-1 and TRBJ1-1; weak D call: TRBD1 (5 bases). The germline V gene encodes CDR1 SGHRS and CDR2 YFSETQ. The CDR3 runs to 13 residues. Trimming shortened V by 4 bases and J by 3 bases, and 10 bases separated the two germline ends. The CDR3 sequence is CASSPTRDTEAFF. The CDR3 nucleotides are TGCGCCAGCAGCCCCACCAGGGACACTGAAGCTTTCTTT.

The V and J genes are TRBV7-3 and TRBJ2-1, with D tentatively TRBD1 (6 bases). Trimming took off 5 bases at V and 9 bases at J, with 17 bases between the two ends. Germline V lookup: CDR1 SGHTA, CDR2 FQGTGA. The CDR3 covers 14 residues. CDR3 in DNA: TGTGCCAGCAGCCCAACAGGGAAGGGGAGTGAGCAGTTCTTC. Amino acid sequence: CASSPTGKGSEQFF.

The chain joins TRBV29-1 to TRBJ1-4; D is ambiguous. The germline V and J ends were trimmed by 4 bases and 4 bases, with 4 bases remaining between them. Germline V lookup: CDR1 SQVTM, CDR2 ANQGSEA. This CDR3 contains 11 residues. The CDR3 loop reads CSVGRNEKLFF. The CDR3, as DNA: TGCAGCGTTGGGCGTAATGAAAAACTGTTTTTT.

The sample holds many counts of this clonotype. CDR3 sequence: CASSFLGIGQPQHF. DNA of the CDR3: TGTGCCAGCAGCTTCCTGGGCATTGGTCAGCCCCAGCATTTT. The rearrangement uses TRBV7-2 and TRBJ1-5, with D unresolved. The V gene's germline CDR1 is SGHTA and CDR2 FQGNSA. The V gene lost 3 bases and the J gene lost 6 bases, with 12 bases spanning the gap. The CDR3 contains 14 residues.

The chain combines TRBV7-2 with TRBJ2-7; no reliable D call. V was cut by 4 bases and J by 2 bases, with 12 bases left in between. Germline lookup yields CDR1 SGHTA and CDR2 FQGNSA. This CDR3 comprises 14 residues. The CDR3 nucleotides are TGTGCCAGCAGCTCTAGGACCTTCCCCTACGAGCAGTACTTC. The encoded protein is CASSSRTFPYEQYF. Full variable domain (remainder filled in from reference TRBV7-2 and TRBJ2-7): GAGVSQSPSNKVTEKGKDVELRCDPISGHTALYWYRQSLGQGLEFLIYFQGNSAPDKSGLPSDRFSAERTGGSVSTLTIQRTQQEDSAVYLCASSSRTFPYEQYFGPGTRLTVT.

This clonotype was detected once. CDR3 sequence (DNA): TGTGCCAGCAGTTCGTATACAGGGGGTGCCTCTTCGAACACCGGGGAGCTGTTTTTT. Residues: CASSSYTGGASSNTGELFF. The rearrangement joins TRBV6-2 or TRBV6-3 to TRBJ2-2; 8 nucleotides line up with TRBD1. J gave up 0 bases and V 4 bases, and 13 bases lay outside the gene matches. Germline CDR1 MNHEY, CDR2 SVGEGT. The CDR3 extends over 19 amino acids.

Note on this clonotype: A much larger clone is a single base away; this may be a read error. The DNA for the CDR3 is TGTGCCAGCTGGACTAGCGGGAGCTCCTACAATGAGCAGTTCTTC. It codes for CASWTSGSSYNEQFF. This sequence joins TRBV6-1 and TRBJ2-1; 13 bases map to TRBD2. Germline V lookup: CDR1 MNHNS, CDR2 SASEGT. The J segment lost 0 bases and the V segment lost 8 bases, leaving 1 base of the junction unmatched. This CDR3 region has 15 residues.

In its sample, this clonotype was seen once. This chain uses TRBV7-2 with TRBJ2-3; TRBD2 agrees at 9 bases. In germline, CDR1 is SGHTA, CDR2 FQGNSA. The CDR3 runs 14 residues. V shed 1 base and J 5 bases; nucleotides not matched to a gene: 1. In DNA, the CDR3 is TGTGCCAGCAGCTTAGGGACTAGCGTAGATACGCAGTATTTT. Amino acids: CASSLGTSVDTQYF.